Ten or more counts support the clone carrying this TCR beta chain. Its antigen remains unknown. This specimen belongs to a study of T cells in Graves' hyperthyroidism and ophthalmopathy. Study-wide results and caveats: The model anticipated ophthalmopathy a median approximately 6.7 months pre-onset.

For ophthalmopathy patients, the Clinical Activity Score was at least 3 and the NOSPECS grade at least 4; duration was under 3 months. V lost 1 base to trimming and J lost 2 bases; unmatched junction nucleotides: 13. Germline V gene sequence: CDR1 SGHVS, CDR2 FQNEAQ. This CDR3 is 18 amino acids long. RNA transcripts were the template for amplifying TCR beta CDR3 regions. When the TCR CDR3 underwent first-round RT-PCR, the HTBI primer set was used. Each CDR3 protein gets one entry after TCRdb re-called the multiplex PCR reads with MiXCR. The sample consists of 250,000 to 300,000 distinct CDR3 sequences, approximately 15% of them appearing once.

V gene TRBV7-8 combines with J gene TRBJ2-5; TRBD1 matches 7 bases. The sequence came from an older woman with Graves' ophthalmopathy. Source material: blood. The CDR3 reads CASSLGYRGPSIQETQYF. CDR3 nucleotides: TGTGCCAGCAGCTTAGGTTACAGGGGACCATCGATTCAAGAGACCCAGTACTTC.